Shown below are 8 T cell receptor beta chains from a single sample sequenced in a study of shared clonotypes between healthy human individuals. Profiling relied on immunoSEQ multiplex PCR, and the TCRdb table lists in-frame clones only, not all of them. The sample consists of about half a million clones, approximately 78% of them appearing once. The sequencing input was PBMCs. Source of these receptors: a woman between 35 and 50 years old in good health. Some clones in this sample may be carry-over from other donors' samples.

In regard to this clone: One end of the junction does not line up with germline, which may come from a read error. This chain uses TRBV7-3 with TRBJ2-3; TRBD2 might be the D (6 bases). Germline loops: CDR1 SGHTA, CDR2 FQGTGA. This CDR3 contains 14 residues. The CDR3 reads CASSLVPGADTQYF. CDR3 in DNA: TGTGCTAGCAGCTTAGTTCCGGGGGCAGATACGCAGTATTTT. Based on the CDR3 plus reference TRBV7-3 and TRBJ2-3, the full variable domain is GAGVSQTPSNKVTEKGKYVELRCDPISGHTALYWYRQSLGQGPEFLIYFQGTGAADDSGLPNDRFFAVRPEGSVSTLKIQRTERGDSAVYLCASSLVPGADTQYFGPGTRLTVL.

The V call is TRBV6-6, the J call TRBJ2-7, with 7 bases that match TRBD2. The CDR3 spans 13 residues. V shed 7 bases, J shed 6 bases, and the junction held 9 bases outside the gene matches. CDR1 is MNHNY and CDR2 is SVGAGI in the germline V gene (reference sequence). CDR3 protein: CASKLAGEVEQYF. The CDR3 DNA is TGTGCCAGCAAGCTCGCGGGAGAGGTCGAGCAGTACTTC.

The chain carries TRBV29-1 and TRBJ2-1, with 8 nucleotides matching TRBD2. There are 11 residues in the CDR3. The germline V gene has CDR1 SQVTM and CDR2 ANQGSEA. V lost 6 bases, J lost 12 bases, and 7 bases stayed unmatched. The CDR3 sequence: CSVKLAGTQFF. The CDR3 DNA reads TGCAGCGTGAAATTAGCGGGAACGCAGTTCTTC.

This clone was picked up a small number of times. The chain uses TRBV18 and TRBJ1-5, with unresolved D. The V gene lost 4 bases and the J gene lost 4 bases, with 11 bases spanning the gap. Germline V gene data show CDR1 as KGHSH and CDR2 as LQKENI. The CDR3 has 14 residues. The CDR3 is CASSLAERNQPQHF. The CDR3 region has the DNA TGTGCCAGCTCACTGGCAGAGCGGAATCAGCCCCAGCATTTT.

This clone was counted between two and nine times. The chain combines TRBV28 with TRBJ1-2; a weak D match, TRBD1 (6 bases). CDR1 is MDHEN, CDR2 SYDVKM, per germline. The CDR3 extends over 15 amino acids. Trimming took off 5 bases at V and 2 bases at J, with 15 bases between the two ends. CDR3 DNA sequence: TGTGCCAGCAGTACCGGGGGGGCAGAGAACTATGGCTACACCTTC. It specifies CASSTGGAENYGYTF.

The chain carries TRBV6-1 and TRBJ2-5, with unresolved D. This CDR3 spans 15 amino acids. The germline V and J ends were trimmed by 7 bases and 1 base, with 16 bases remaining between them. Looked up from germline, CDR1 is MNHNS and CDR2 is SASEGT. CDR3 nucleotides: TGTGCCAGCACTTCCACAGCCATTCGCCAAGAGACCCAGTACTTC. Protein sequence: CASTSTAIRQETQYF.

V gene TRBV7-6 combines with J gene TRBJ2-1, with 9 nucleotides matching TRBD1. V was clipped by 3 bases and J by 5 bases; unmatched bases: 5. This CDR3 region has 15 residues. Germline CDR1 SGHVS, CDR2 FNYEAQ. The CDR3 protein is CASSFGTGNHNEQFF. The CDR3 DNA follows: TGTGCCAGCAGCTTTGGGACAGGGAACCACAATGAGCAGTTCTTC.

In its sample, this clone was seen once. The chain links TRBV11-2 to TRBJ1-3; D is unclear. The CDR3 runs to 12 residues. Germline-derived CDR1 and CDR2 are SGHAT and FQNNGV. The V and J ends lost 8 bases and 0 bases respectively, with 5 bases between them. CDR3 nucleotide sequence: TGTGCCAGCCGGAGCTCTGGAAACACCATATATTTT. Its protein is CASRSSGNTIYF.